The rows below give T cell receptor beta chains drawn from one sample of a study of identical twins. Via MiXCR, TCRdb re-called the 5' RACE reads, giving one row per CDR3 protein. The table includes nearly 200,000 distinct CDR3 sequences, approximately 15% detected once. The sample was also linked to a second study, of T cells expressing NK-cell markers.

The specimen was CD8+ T cells sorted from blood. The receptors derive from a woman aged 18-35 years in good health. The CDR3 runs from the conserved cysteine through the conserved F or W. Fields, in order: CDR3 DNA, CDR3 protein, D gene, V gene, J gene, clone size. The D gene is left open where the match is weak. Size is stated for part of the rows, as once, few or many counts, or as a class when the clone is expanded.

cdr3_nt: TGCGCCAGCAGTCGACAGGCGAACACTGAAGCTTTCTTT; cdr3_aa: CASSRQANTEAFF; d_call: NA; v_call: TRBV5-1; j_call: TRBJ1-1; clone_size: NA
cdr3_nt: TGCAGCGTTGGATGGTACACTGAAGCTTTCTTT; cdr3_aa: CSVGWYTEAFF; d_call: NA; v_call: TRBV29-1; j_call: TRBJ1-1; clone_size: few
cdr3_nt: TGTGCCAGCAGCGCTAGCCTATCCCGGCCGTACAATGAGCAGTTCTTC; cdr3_aa: CASSASLSRPYNEQFF; d_call: NA; v_call: TRBV7-7; j_call: TRBJ2-1; clone_size: NA
cdr3_nt: TGTGCCAGCAGGAAGGGATTTTCGGAGACCCAGTACTTC; cdr3_aa: CASRKGFSETQYF; d_call: NA; v_call: TRBV2; j_call: TRBJ2-5; clone_size: few
cdr3_nt: TGTGCCAGCAGTTGGGGCGGGAGGGCGGCGGATGAGCAGTTCTTC; cdr3_aa: CASSWGGRAADEQFF; d_call: TRBD2; v_call: TRBV6-2/TRBV6-3; j_call: TRBJ2-1; clone_size: few
cdr3_nt: TGTGCCAGCAGTTTAGACCCACAGCCCCAGCATTTT; cdr3_aa: CASSLDPQPQHF; d_call: NA; v_call: TRBV12-3/TRBV12-4; j_call: TRBJ1-5; clone_size: NA
cdr3_nt: TGTGCCAGCAGTACAACAGGGGCTGTTGGGGAGACCCAGTACTTC; cdr3_aa: CASSTTGAVGETQYF; d_call: TRBD1; v_call: TRBV28; j_call: TRBJ2-5; clone_size: NA
cdr3_nt: TGTGCCAGTAGTCCCGGGACAAGTATAGAGCAGTATTTT; cdr3_aa: CASSPGTSIEQYF; d_call: NA; v_call: TRBV19; j_call: TRBJ2-3; clone_size: NA
cdr3_nt: TGTGCCAGCAGCGGCGACTCTGGGGGCGCGTCAGATACGCAGTATTTT; cdr3_aa: CASSGDSGGASDTQYF; d_call: NA; v_call: TRBV9; j_call: TRBJ2-3; clone_size: few
cdr3_nt: TGTGCCAGCAGCCGACACAGGGGAGAAGCTTTCTTT; cdr3_aa: CASSRHRGEAFF; d_call: TRBD1; v_call: TRBV12-3/TRBV12-4; j_call: TRBJ1-1; clone_size: NA
cdr3_nt: TGTGCCAGCAGCTCCCGGGATAGCGGCTCCTACAATGAGCAGTTCTTC; cdr3_aa: CASSSRDSGSYNEQFF; d_call: NA; v_call: TRBV13; j_call: TRBJ2-1; clone_size: NA
cdr3_nt: TGTGCCAGCGGGCGAGGGGCCTATGGTAGGACTAGCGGGAGGTCCTACAATGAGCAGTTCTTC; cdr3_aa: CASGRGAYGRTSGRSYNEQFF; d_call: TRBD2; v_call: TRBV6-4; j_call: TRBJ2-1; clone_size: few
cdr3_nt: TGCAGCGTTGAAACTTTTGGGCAGCTCTATGGCTACACCTTC; cdr3_aa: CSVETFGQLYGYTF; d_call: NA; v_call: TRBV29-1; j_call: TRBJ1-2; clone_size: many
cdr3_nt: TGTGCCAGCACCATACGGGGGGAAAATGAGCAGTTCTTC; cdr3_aa: CASTIRGENEQFF; d_call: TRBD2; v_call: TRBV13; j_call: TRBJ2-1; clone_size: few
cdr3_nt: TGTGCCAGCATGGGGGGTTCACGGCAGTACTTC; cdr3_aa: CASMGGSRQYF; d_call: NA; v_call: TRBV2; j_call: TRBJ2-7; clone_size: few
cdr3_nt: TGTGCCAGCAGTTTAGTGGGGGCGGACACTGAAGCTTTCTTT; cdr3_aa: CASSLVGADTEAFF; d_call: NA; v_call: TRBV12-3/TRBV12-4; j_call: TRBJ1-1; clone_size: few
cdr3_nt: TGTGCCAGCAGCTCCAAGGTCAATGAGCAGTTCTTC; cdr3_aa: CASSSKVNEQFF; d_call: NA; v_call: TRBV11-2; j_call: TRBJ2-1; clone_size: NA
cdr3_nt: TGTGCCAGCAGCTCCGGACAGGGGGTTTCAAACATTCAGTACTTC; cdr3_aa: CASSSGQGVSNIQYF; d_call: TRBD1; v_call: TRBV7-9; j_call: TRBJ2-4; clone_size: many
cdr3_nt: TGTGCCATCAGTGAGCAACGGGGCCCAGGGAACACTGAAGCTTTCTTT; cdr3_aa: CAISEQRGPGNTEAFF; d_call: NA; v_call: TRBV10-3; j_call: TRBJ1-1; clone_size: many
cdr3_nt: TGTGCCAGCAGCGGTTCGTTGTCCGGGGAGCTGTTTTTT; cdr3_aa: CASSGSLSGELFF; d_call: NA; v_call: TRBV9; j_call: TRBJ2-2; clone_size: few
cdr3_nt: TGTGCCAGCAGTTCCCAATTTATAAGCGGCATATACAATGAGCAGTTCTTC; cdr3_aa: CASSSQFISGIYNEQFF; d_call: NA; v_call: TRBV28; j_call: TRBJ2-1; clone_size: NA
cdr3_nt: TGTGCCGCACAGGGGGGAGAGACCCAGTACTTC; cdr3_aa: CAAQGGETQYF; d_call: TRBD1; v_call: TRBV3-1; j_call: TRBJ2-5; clone_size: NA
cdr3_nt: TGTGCCAGCAGCTTACAACTAGCGGGGCCCTACAATGAGCAGTTCTTC; cdr3_aa: CASSLQLAGPYNEQFF; d_call: TRBD2; v_call: TRBV11-3; j_call: TRBJ2-1; clone_size: few